Following are 23 T cell receptor beta chains from one sample sequenced in a study of T-cell memory formation after mild COVID-19. TCRdb itself ran the 5' RACE reads through MiXCR, one entry per CDR3 protein. The sample shows 25,000 to 30,000 distinct CDR3 sequences, around 12% of them seen only once. The specimen sequenced was PBMCs or a T cell subset sorted from them (not recorded which). The receptors stem from an adult woman who had mild COVID-19 (a few samples of this study predate the infection). Cell type and time point are not known.

This clonotype was picked up many times. The CDR3 here is CASSDPGTRNSPLHF. The CDR3 DNA is TGTGCCAGCAGCGACCCGGGAACGAGGAATTCACCCCTCCACTTT. V and J are TRBV2 and TRBJ1-6, with no clear D. This CDR3 is built from 15 residues. Per germline, CDR1 SNHLY and CDR2 FYNNEI. With 6 bases removed from V and 7 bases from J, the gap between germline ends came to 16 bases.

Ten or more counts support this clonotype. The genes are TRBV20-1 and TRBJ2-1, with TRBD2 matching over 13 bases. Germline assignment: CDR1 DFQATT and CDR2 SNEGSKA (reference sequence). V was pared by 0 bases and J by 7 bases, with 3 bases of the junction left unmatched. This CDR3 is built from 15 residues. CDR3 in amino acids: CSARDPTSGGNEQFF. In DNA form, the CDR3 reads TGCAGTGCTAGAGATCCGACTAGCGGGGGGAATGAGCAGTTCTTC.

In this sample, this clonotype turned up many times. The chain has TRBV20-1 and TRBJ2-1; 7 positions match TRBD2. The germline V gene has CDR1 DFQATT and CDR2 SNEGSKA (reference sequence). This CDR3 spans 14 amino acids. Unmatched junction bases numbered 7, after V lost 6 bases and J lost 2 bases. CDR3 sequence (DNA): TGCAGTGCGGATCCTAGCGGAACCTACAATGAGCAGTTCTTC. Encoded protein: CSADPSGTYNEQFF.

This clonotype was counted many times. The chain combines TRBV4-3 with TRBJ2-7; tentatively, D is TRBD1 (6 bases). With 0 bases removed from V and 5 bases from J, the gap between germline ends came to 14 bases. The CDR3 has 15 amino acids. Germline V gene sequence: CDR1 LGHNA, CDR2 YSLEER. Here the CDR3 DNA reads TGCGCCAGCAGCCAAGAGGGGGCTTCTCGTCACGAGCAGTACTTC. It is translated as CASSQEGASRHEQYF.

This clonotype has ten or more counts. The chain carries TRBV4-2 and TRBJ2-3, with D possibly TRBD2 on 5 matching bases. V was shortened by 1 base and J by 5 bases, with 19 bases between the two germline ends. Germline V gene lookup returns CDR1 LGHNA and CDR2 YNFKEQ. CDR3 length: 17 residues. As DNA, the CDR3 is TGTGCCAGCAGCCAAGGTACTACGGCGGGTGCCCAAGATACGCAGTATTTT. It is translated as CASSQGTTAGAQDTQYF.

This clonotype was found many times. The CDR3 DNA reads as TGTGCCAGCAGCTCCGGGACAGGGAACACCGGGGAGCTGTTTTTT. Its protein product is CASSSGTGNTGELFF. The rearrangement uses TRBV7-3 and TRBJ2-2, with 8 bases fitting TRBD1. The ends lost 4 bases at V and 1 base at J; junction bases unmatched: 2. Germline lookup yields CDR1 SGHTA and CDR2 FQGTGA. This CDR3 is built from 15 residues.

Ten or more counts support this clonotype. V usage is TRBV10-3 and J usage is TRBJ1-2; maybe TRBD1 (5 bases). Deletions cut 6 bases from V and 4 bases from J, with 18 bases between. The V gene's germline CDR1 is ENHRY and CDR2 SYGVKD. This CDR3 spans 15 amino acids. The CDR3 nucleotides are TGTGCCATCAGCCGGGACGTCGGTGGGGCCTATGGCTACACCTTC. Protein product: CAISRDVGGAYGYTF.

Many counts were recorded for this clonotype. The chain has TRBV6-5 and TRBJ1-2, with D unresolved. V lost 4 bases to trimming and J lost 5 bases, with 8 bases between them. The CDR3 totals 12 residues. Germline V gene sequence: CDR1 MNHEY, CDR2 SVGAGI. In nucleotides, the CDR3 is TGTGCCAGCAGTTCGGATCTATATGGCTACACCTTC. Translating it yields CASSSDLYGYTF.

The genes are TRBV4-2 and TRBJ2-1, with D hard to call. The CDR3 spans 13 residues. Trimming left V 4 bases short and J 5 bases short, with 9 bases between. CDR1 is LGHNA, CDR2 YNFKEQ, per germline. In DNA, the CDR3 is TGTGCCAGCAGCCGCGTACCCGACAATGAGCAGTTCTTC. Its translation is CASSRVPDNEQFF.

This clonotype appeared many times. V gene TRBV24-1 combines with J gene TRBJ2-5; a possible D gene is TRBD2 (7 bases). V lost 3 bases and J lost 5, with 15 bases in between. The CDR3 loop spans 15 amino acids. Germline CDR1 and CDR2: KGHDR and SFDVKD. This chain's CDR3 is CATSDAGEGRETQYF. The DNA for the CDR3 is TGTGCCACCAGTGATGCAGGGGAGGGTCGGGAGACCCAGTACTTC.

In this sample, this clonotype turned up once. V usage is TRBV12-3 or TRBV12-4 and J usage is TRBJ2-7; TRBD2 matches 10 bases. CDR3 length: 14 amino acids. The J segment lost 6 bases and the V segment lost 6 bases, leaving 8 bases of the junction unmatched. This CDR3 is CASSRTSGLLEQYV. In DNA, the CDR3 is TGTGCCAGCAGCCGGACTAGCGGTTTGCTCGAGCAGTACGTC.

This clonotype came up many times. V is TRBV6-1 and J is TRBJ2-5; no reliable D call. This CDR3 is built from 16 residues. V was shortened by 3 bases and J by 1 base, with 15 bases between the two germline ends. Germline V gene lookup returns CDR1 MNHNS and CDR2 SASEGT. CDR3 sequence reads: CASSDRNTRPQETQYF. As DNA, the CDR3 is TGTGCCAGCAGTGATCGAAACACACGCCCCCAAGAGACCCAGTACTTC.

This clonotype has ten or more counts. The chain is built from TRBV29-1 and TRBJ1-4; TRBD1 is a possible D gene (6 bases). Germline CDR1 SQVTM, CDR2 ANQGSEA. This CDR3 is built from 14 residues. V was cut by 7 bases and J by 7 bases, with 19 bases left in between. The CDR3: CSGIKQGAGEKLFF. In DNA form, the CDR3 reads TGCAGCGGCATTAAACAGGGAGCAGGTGAAAAACTGTTTTTT.

This clonotype occurred many times. The chain recombines TRBV24-1 with TRBJ1-2; 7 positions agree with TRBD1. CDR1 and CDR2 (germline): KGHDR, SFDVKD. J lost 3 bases, V lost 3 bases, and 6 bases had no gene match. This CDR3 contains 15 residues. CDR3 DNA sequence: TGTGCCACCAGTGATAACAGGGGTCTCGACTATGGCTACACCTTC. This sequence encodes CATSDNRGLDYGYTF.

This clonotype was observed at least ten times. The chain uses TRBV28 and TRBJ1-2, with 9 positions matching TRBD1. Trimming cost V 3 bases and J 5 bases; bases outside gene matches: 7. CDR1 and CDR2 from the germline V gene are MDHEN and SYDVKM. The CDR3 spans 15 residues. The DNA for the CDR3 is TGTGCCAGCAGTTTGCTACCGGGACAGGGTTATGGCTACACCTTC. Amino acids: CASSLLPGQGYGYTF.

This clonotype was observed at least ten times. The chain combines TRBV12-3 or TRBV12-4 with TRBJ1-1; 7 positions agree with TRBD1. This CDR3 comprises 15 residues. With V trimmed by 3 bases and J by 4 bases, 8 bases remained unmatched. The CDR3 coding sequence is TGTGCCAGCAGTTTCCACAGGGGAAGGGCCACTGAAGCTTTCTTT. Its translation is CASSFHRGRATEAFF.

This clonotype occurred many times. The rearrangement uses TRBV20-1 and TRBJ1-2; 11 bases map to TRBD1. Germline CDR1 is DFQATT and CDR2 is SNEGSKA (reference sequence). There are 17 residues in the CDR3. The V gene end was trimmed by 2 bases and the J gene end by 2 bases; junction bases not matched to a gene: 10. The CDR3 loop reads CSARRTGGSADNYGYTF. CDR3 DNA: TGCAGTGCTAGACGGACAGGGGGCTCTGCTGACAACTATGGCTACACCTTC.

This clonotype was seen at least ten times. The V gene is TRBV2, the J gene TRBJ2-3; D is perhaps TRBD2 (6 bases). This CDR3 comprises 17 residues. In germline, CDR1 is SNHLY, CDR2 FYNNEI. The V end was cut by 6 bases, the J end by 0 bases, with 19 bases between. CDR3 bases: TGTGCCAGCAGAGGCCGGGGACTCCTCCCTAGCACAGATACGCAGTATTTT. Protein: CASRGRGLLPSTDTQYF.

This clonotype was found many times. J is TRBJ1-3 and V is TRBV5-1, with TRBD1 matching 9 bases. The germline V gene has CDR1 SGHRS and CDR2 YFSETQ. The ends lost 5 bases at V and 2 bases at J; junction bases unmatched: 8. This CDR3 comprises 16 residues. The CDR3 DNA sequence: TGCGCCAGCAGGAGGGACAGGGCCTCTCCTGGAAACACCATATATTTT. This codes for CASRRDRASPGNTIYF.

The V call is TRBV12-3 or TRBV12-4, the J call TRBJ2-1; the D gene is possibly TRBD2 (5 bases). The V end was cut by 2 bases, the J end by 9 bases, with 17 bases between. The CDR3 runs 15 residues. The chain's CDR3 is CASSLSGLVGSEQFF. CDR3 coding DNA: TGTGCCAGCAGTTTAAGTGGTCTAGTTGGGAGTGAGCAGTTCTTC.

This clonotype was seen many times. It is unclear where the CDR3 begins or ends on the DNA, so no DNA is shown, and the CDR3 is as TCRdb lists it. This chain joins TRBV6-5 and TRBJ1-2. Both ends counted, the CDR3 spans 12 residues. CDR1 MNHEY and CDR2 SVGAGI come from the germline V gene. CDR3 amino acids: CASSTSEGGYTF.

This clonotype appeared many times. The J gene is TRBJ2-5, the V gene TRBV6-6, with D maybe TRBD2 (6 bases). Deletions cut 7 bases from V and 2 bases from J, with 11 bases between. CDR1 and CDR2 (germline): MNHNY, SVGAGI (reference sequence). The CDR3 has 13 amino acids. CDR3: CASTIADQETQYF. The CDR3 DNA reads as TGTGCCAGCACAATAGCGGATCAAGAGACCCAGTACTTC.

This clonotype was counted at least ten times. The chain has TRBV25-1 and TRBJ1-1, with D unresolved. V was trimmed by 3 bases and J by 2 bases, leaving 13 bases between them. This CDR3 region has 15 residues. CDR1 is MGHDK and CDR2 is SYGVNS in the germline V gene. CDR3 in amino acids: CASSDPRLGNTEAFF. For the CDR3, the DNA is TGTGCCAGCAGTGACCCCCGCCTGGGAAACACTGAAGCTTTCTTT.